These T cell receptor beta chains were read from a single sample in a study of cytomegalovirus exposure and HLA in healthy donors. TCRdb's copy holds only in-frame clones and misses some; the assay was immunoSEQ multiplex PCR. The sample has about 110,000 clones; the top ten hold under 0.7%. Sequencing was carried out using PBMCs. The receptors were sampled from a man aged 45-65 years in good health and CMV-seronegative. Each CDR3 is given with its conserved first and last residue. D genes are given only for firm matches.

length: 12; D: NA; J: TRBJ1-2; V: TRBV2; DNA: TGTGCCAGCGCTTGGCAGAACTATGGCTACACCTTC; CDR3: CASAWQNYGYTF
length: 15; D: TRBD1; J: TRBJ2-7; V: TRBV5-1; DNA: TGCGCCAGCAGCTTGGAGACAGGGGTACCCTACGAGCAGTACTTC; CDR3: CASSLETGVPYEQYF
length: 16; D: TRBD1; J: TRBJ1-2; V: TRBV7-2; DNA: TGTGCCAGCAGCTTAACTGTGGGACAGAGCGTGAATGGCTACACCTTC; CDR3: CASSLTVGQSVNGYTF
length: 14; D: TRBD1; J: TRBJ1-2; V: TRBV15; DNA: TGTGCCACCAGCTGGCTAGGGGGCGTTGATGGCTACACCTTC; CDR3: CATSWLGGVDGYTF
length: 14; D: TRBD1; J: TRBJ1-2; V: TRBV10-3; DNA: TGTGCCATCAGTGGGGACAGCGATAACTATGGCTACACCTTC; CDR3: CAISGDSDNYGYTF
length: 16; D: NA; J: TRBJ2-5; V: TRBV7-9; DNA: TGTGCCAGCACCCTGGGCCATTCAGGGGTGGTTGAGACCCAGTACTTC; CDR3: CASTLGHSGVVETQYF
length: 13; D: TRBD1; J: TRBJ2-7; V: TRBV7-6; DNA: TGTGCCAGCAGCCAGGGACAGGACTACGAGCAGTACTTC; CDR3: CASSQGQDYEQYF
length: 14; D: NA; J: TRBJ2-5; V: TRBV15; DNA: TGTGCCACCAGCAGAGAACGGCGGGGAGAGACCCAGTACTTC; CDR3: CATSRERRGETQYF
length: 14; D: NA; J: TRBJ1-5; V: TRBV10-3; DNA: TGTGCCATCAGTGAGTCGGGGGGGGTCCAGCCCCAGCATTTT; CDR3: CAISESGGVQPQHF
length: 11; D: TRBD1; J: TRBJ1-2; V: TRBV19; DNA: TGTGCCAGTAGTAACGAGGGGGCTGGGACCTTC; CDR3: CASSNEGAGTF
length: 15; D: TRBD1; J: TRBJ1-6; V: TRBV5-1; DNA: TGCGCCAGCAGTCCCGACAGGGCCCCAAATTCACCCCTCCACTTT; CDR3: CASSPDRAPNSPLHF
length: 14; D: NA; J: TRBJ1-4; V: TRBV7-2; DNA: TGTGCCAGCAGCTTAGGGCGGAATAATGAAAAACTGTTTTTT; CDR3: CASSLGRNNEKLFF
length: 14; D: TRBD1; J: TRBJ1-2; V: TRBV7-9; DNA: TGTGCCAGCAGCCCCTCCAGGGGGCAAGGTGGCTACACCTTC; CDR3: CASSPSRGQGGYTF
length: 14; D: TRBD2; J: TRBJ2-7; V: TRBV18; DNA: TGTGCCAGCTCACCAACTAGCGGTCGTTACGAGCAGTACTTC; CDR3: CASSPTSGRYEQYF
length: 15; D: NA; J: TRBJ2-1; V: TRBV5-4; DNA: TGTGCCAGCAGCTTGGATCCGGACAAGTACAATGAGCAGTTCTTC; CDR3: CASSLDPDKYNEQFF
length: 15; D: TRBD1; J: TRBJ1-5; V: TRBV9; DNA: TGTGCCAGCAGCGTAGGGGCGGGACAGTATCAGCCCCAGCATTTT; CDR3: CASSVGAGQYQPQHF
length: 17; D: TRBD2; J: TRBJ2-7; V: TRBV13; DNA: TGTGCCAGCAGCCCTTATAGCGGGGGGCTCTTCTCCTACGAGCAGTACTTC; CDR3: CASSPYSGGLFSYEQYF
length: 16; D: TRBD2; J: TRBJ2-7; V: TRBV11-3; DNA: TGTGCCAGCAGCTTCCCCACCCTAGCGGGAGGGTACGAGCAGTACTTC; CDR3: CASSFPTLAGGYEQYF
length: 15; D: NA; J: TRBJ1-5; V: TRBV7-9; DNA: TGTGCCAGCAGCCTAGGGGGAGGGAACAATCAGCCCCAGCATTTT; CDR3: CASSLGGGNNQPQHF
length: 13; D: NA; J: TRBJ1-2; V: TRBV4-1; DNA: TGCGCCAGCAGCCAAGTAGGAGGGTACGGCTACACCTTC; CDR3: CASSQVGGYGYTF
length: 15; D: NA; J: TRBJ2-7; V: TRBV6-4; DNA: TGTGCCAGCAGTTCGGGGGAGGAAAGCTCCTACGAGCAGTACTTC; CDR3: CASSSGEESSYEQYF
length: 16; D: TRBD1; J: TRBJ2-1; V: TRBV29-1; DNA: TGCAGCGTTGAATTCGGGACAGGGAGCTCCTACAATGAGCAGTTCTTC; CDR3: CSVEFGTGSSYNEQFF